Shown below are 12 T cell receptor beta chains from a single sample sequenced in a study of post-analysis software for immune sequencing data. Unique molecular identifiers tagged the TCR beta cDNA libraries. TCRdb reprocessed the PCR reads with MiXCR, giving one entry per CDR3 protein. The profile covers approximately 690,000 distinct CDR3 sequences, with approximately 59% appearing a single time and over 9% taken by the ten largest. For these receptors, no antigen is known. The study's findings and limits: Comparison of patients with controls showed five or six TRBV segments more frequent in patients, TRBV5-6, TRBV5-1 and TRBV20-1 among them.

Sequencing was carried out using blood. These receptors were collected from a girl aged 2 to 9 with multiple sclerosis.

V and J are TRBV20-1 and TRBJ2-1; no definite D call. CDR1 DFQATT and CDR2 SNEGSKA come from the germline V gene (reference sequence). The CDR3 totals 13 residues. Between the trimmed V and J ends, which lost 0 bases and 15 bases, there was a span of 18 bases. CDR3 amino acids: CSARDTPGRTMFF. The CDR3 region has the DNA TGCAGTGCTAGAGACACCCCGGGCCGAACCATGTTCTTC.

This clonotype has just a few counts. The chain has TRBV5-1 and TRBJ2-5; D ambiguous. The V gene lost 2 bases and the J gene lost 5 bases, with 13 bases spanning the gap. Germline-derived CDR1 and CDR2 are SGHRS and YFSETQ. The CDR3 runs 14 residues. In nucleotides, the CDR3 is TGCGCCAGCAGCTTACTGCCTGCCGCGGAGACCCAGTACTTC. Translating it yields CASSLLPAAETQYF. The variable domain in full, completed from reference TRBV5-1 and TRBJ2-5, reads KAGVTQTPRYLIKTRGQQVTLSCSPISGHRSVSWYQQTPGQGLQFLFEYFSETQRNKGNFPGRFSGRQFSNSRSEMNVSTLELGDSALYLCASSLLPAAETQYFGPGTRLLVL.

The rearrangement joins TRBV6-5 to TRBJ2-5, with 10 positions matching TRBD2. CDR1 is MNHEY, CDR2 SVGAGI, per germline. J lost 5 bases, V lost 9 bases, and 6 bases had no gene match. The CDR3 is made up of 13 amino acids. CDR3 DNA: TGTGCCAGAAGCGGGGGGGCCGGGGAGACCCAGTACTTC. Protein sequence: CARSGGAGETQYF.

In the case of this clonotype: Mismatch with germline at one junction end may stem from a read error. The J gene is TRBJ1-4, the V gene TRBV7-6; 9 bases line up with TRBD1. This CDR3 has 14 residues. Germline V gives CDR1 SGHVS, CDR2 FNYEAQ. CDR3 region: CPRTGEPTNEKLFF. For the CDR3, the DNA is TGCCCCCGGACAGGGGAACCAACTAATGAAAAACTGTTTTTT.

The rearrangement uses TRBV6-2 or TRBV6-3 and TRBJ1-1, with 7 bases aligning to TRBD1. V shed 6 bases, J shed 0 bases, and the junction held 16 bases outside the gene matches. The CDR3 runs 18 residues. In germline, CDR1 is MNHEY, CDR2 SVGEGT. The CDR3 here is CASRRAGGRKEVNTEAFF. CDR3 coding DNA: TGTGCCAGCAGGCGGGCAGGGGGTAGGAAGGAGGTGAACACTGAAGCTTTCTTT.

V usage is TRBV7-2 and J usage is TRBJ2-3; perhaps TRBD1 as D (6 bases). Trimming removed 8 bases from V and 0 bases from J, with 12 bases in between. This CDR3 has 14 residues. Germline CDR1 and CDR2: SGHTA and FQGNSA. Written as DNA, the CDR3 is TGTGCCAGCGAATGGGGGCCGAGCACAGATACGCAGTATTTT. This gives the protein CASEWGPSTDTQYF.

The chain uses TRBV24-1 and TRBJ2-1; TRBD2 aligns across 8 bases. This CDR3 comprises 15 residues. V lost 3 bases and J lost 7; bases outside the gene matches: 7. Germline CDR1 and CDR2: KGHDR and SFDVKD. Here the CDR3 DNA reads TGTGCCACCAGTGATCCTCTAGCGGGCGGGAATGAGCAGTTCTTC. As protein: CATSDPLAGGNEQFF.

In DNA form, the CDR3 reads TGCAGTGCTAGGGACTGGACTGTATACAATGAGCAGTTCTTC. Residues: CSARDWTVYNEQFF. The V call is TRBV20-1, the J call TRBJ2-1, with a tentative D call TRBD2 (5 bases). Trimming pared 3 bases from V and 4 bases from J, leaving 13 bases between. CDR1 and CDR2 from the germline V gene are DFQATT and SNEGSKA (reference sequence). The CDR3 loop spans 14 amino acids.

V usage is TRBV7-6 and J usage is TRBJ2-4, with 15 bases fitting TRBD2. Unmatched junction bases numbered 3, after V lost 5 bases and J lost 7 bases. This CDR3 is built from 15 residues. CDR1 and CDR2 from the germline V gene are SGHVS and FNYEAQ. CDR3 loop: CASSGGTSGGNIQYF. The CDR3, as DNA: TGTGCCAGCAGCGGAGGGACTAGCGGGGGGAACATTCAGTACTTC. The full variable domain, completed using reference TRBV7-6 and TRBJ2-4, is GAGVSQSPRYKVTKRGQDVALRCDPISGHVSLYWYRQALGQGPEFLTYFNYEAQQDKSGLPNDRFSAERPEGSISTLTIQRTEQRDSAMYRCASSGGTSGGNIQYFGAGTRLSVL.

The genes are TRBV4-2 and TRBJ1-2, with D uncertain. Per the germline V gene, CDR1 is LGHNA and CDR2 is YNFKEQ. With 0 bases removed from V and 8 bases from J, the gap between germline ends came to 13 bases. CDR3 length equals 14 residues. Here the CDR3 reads CASSQDDGLGGYTF. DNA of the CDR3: TGTGCCAGCAGCCAAGACGATGGGTTAGGCGGCTACACCTTC.

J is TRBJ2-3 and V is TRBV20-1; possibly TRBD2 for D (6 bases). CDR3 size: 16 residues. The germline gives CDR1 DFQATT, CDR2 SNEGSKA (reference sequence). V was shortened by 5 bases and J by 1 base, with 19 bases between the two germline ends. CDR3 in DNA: TGCAGTGCTGGGGTCTACGGAGGGCCGGGCACAGATACGCAGTATTTT. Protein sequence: CSAGVYGGPGTDTQYF.

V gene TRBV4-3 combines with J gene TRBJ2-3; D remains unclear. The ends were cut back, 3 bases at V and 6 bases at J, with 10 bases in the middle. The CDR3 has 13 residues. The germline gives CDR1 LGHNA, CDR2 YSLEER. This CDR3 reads CASSQEMVDTQYF. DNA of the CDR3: TGCGCCAGCAGCCAGGAAATGGTGGATACGCAGTATTTT.